This T cell receptor (beta chain) was sequenced in a study of blood T cell repertoires in COVID-19. Study in general: Samples taken during acute and convalescent COVID-19 were collected in the United States, Italy and Spain. Nucleic acid was either cDNA or gDNA, and it came from T cells, B-cell-depleted T cells, or PBMCs.

Trimming stripped 1 base from V and 5 bases from J, with 14 bases between. In germline, CDR1 is SGHTA, CDR2 FQGNSA. The CDR3 runs 15 residues. In the study's own analysis: The assay estimated nucleated cells by amplifying reference gene primers. Sequenced by immunoSEQ multiplex PCR; TCRdb stores in-frame clones only, minus some. The D gene and trimming were derived from the DNA, and the V and J assignments and clone size from that table. The sample includes 280,000 or so clones, over 75% seen only once; the top ten take approximately 12%. Sequenced input: peripheral blood. This sequence originates from a woman aged 60-75 years with acute or convalescent COVID-19. The rearrangement joins TRBV7-2 to TRBJ2-5; a weak D match, TRBD2 (7 bases). The CDR3 nucleotides read TGTGCCAGCAGCTTAGAAGGGGGGGCCAGTGAGACCCAGTACTTC. This sequence encodes CASSLEGGASETQYF.